These 5 T cell receptor beta chains share one sample of origin, sequenced in a study of T cell clonality in common variable immunodeficiency. Study-level results: Common variable immunodeficiency TCR beta sequences reportedly had fewer deletions and N-nucleotide insertions.

This table comes from immunoSEQ multiplex PCR, and its TCRdb copy is limited to in-frame clones, with some not included. The data show more than 20,000 clones, with none appearing a single time. These receptors' antigens are unknown. Sequenced input: peripheral blood mononuclear cells. The source is a human donor with common variable immunodeficiency.

This clone was observed many times. The read ends 3 residues before the CDR3 terminus; that terminus is restored from the germline J gene. The chain recombines TRBV7-9 with TRBJ2-7; perhaps TRBD1 as D (6 bases). Trimming removed 4 bases at V and 0 bases at J, with 7 bases between. This CDR3 spans 13 amino acids. Germline V lookup: CDR1 SEHNR, CDR2 FQNEAQ (reference sequence). The CDR3 spells CASSSQGSYEQYF. The sequenced CDR3 bases are TGTGCCAGCAGCTCACAGGGCTCCTACGAG.

This clone was seen at least ten times. Read data end 3 residues before the CDR3 end; the end is taken from the germline J gene. V is TRBV27 and J is TRBJ2-4; D is undetermined. Germline CDR1 reads MNHEY; CDR2 reads SMNVEV (reference sequence). Trimming removed 6 bases at V and 6 bases at J, with 9 bases between. CDR3 length: 12 residues. CDR3 sequence reads: CASRAGRNIQYF. The sequenced CDR3 bases are TGTGCCAGCAGAGCAGGTAGAAACATT.

This clone is categorized as medium-sized. The read terminates 3 residues ahead of where the CDR3 ends, so the germline J gene completes it. The rearrangement links TRBV9 to TRBJ2-1; 16 bases fit TRBD2. Germline V gives CDR1 SGDLS, CDR2 YYNGEE. The CDR3 is made up of 18 amino acids. The junction had 5 bases not matched to a gene; V was cut back by 3 bases and J by 2 bases. The CDR3 DNA, read in part, is TGTGCCAGCAGCGCGGGAGGGACTAGCGGGGGGGCCTACAATGAG. This codes for CASSAGGTSGGAYNE. The whole CDR3 region reads CASSAGGTSGGAYNEQFF. The whole variable domain, filled in from reference TRBV9 and TRBJ2-1, reads DSGVTQTPKHLITATGQRVTLRCSPRSGDLSVYWYQQSLDQGLQFLIQYYNGEERAKGNILERFSAQQFPDLHSELNLSSLELGDSALYFCASSAGGTSGGAYNEQFFGPGTRLTVL.

This clone was picked up many times. The missing CDR3 end, 3 residues past where the read stops, is filled in from the germline J gene. The chain carries TRBV5-1 and TRBJ2-5; D possibly corresponds to TRBD1 (5 bases). V shed 0 bases and J shed 5 bases, with 14 bases lying between them. From germline, CDR1 is SGHRS and CDR2 YFSETQ. The CDR3 runs to 15 residues. CDR3 protein: CASSLEAGARETQYF. The sequenced CDR3 bases are TGCGCCAGCAGCTTGGAGGCTGGGGCTCGGGAGACC. Full variable domain (remainder filled in from reference TRBV5-1 and TRBJ2-5): KAGVTQTPRYLIKTRGQQVTLSCSPISGHRSVSWYQQTPGQGLQFLFEYFSETQRNKGNFPGRFSGRQFSNSRSEMNVSTLELGDSALYLCASSLEAGARETQYFGPGTRLLVL.

This clone was detected ten times or more. This CDR3 is CASGRTGFNTGELFF. Incomplete CDR3 DNA: TGTGCCAGCGGCCGGACAGGATTCAACACCGGGGAG. The genes are TRBV7-3 and TRBJ2-2; 7 nucleotides line up with TRBD1. The observed sequence ends 3 residues before the CDR3 terminus, with the missing tail filled in from the germline J gene. CDR1 is SGHTA, CDR2 FQGTGA, per germline. The CDR3 has 15 amino acids. Losses at the gene ends were 8 bases for V and 2 bases for J; bases not matched to a gene: 8.